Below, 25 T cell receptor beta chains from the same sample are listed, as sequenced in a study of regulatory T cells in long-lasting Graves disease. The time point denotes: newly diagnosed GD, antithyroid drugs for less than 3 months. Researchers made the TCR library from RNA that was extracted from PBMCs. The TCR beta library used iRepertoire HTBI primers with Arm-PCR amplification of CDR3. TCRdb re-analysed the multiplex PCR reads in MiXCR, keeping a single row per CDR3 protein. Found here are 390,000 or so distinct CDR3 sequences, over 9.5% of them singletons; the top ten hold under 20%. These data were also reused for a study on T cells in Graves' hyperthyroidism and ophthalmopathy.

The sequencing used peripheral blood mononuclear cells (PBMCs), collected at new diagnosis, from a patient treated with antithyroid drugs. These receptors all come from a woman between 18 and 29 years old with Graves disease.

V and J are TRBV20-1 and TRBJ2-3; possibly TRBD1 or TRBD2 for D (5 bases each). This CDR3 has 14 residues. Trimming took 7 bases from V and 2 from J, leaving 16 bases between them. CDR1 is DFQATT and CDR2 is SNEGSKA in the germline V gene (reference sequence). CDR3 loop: CSVTGTLYTDTQYF. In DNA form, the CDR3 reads TGCAGTGTCACCGGGACCCTCTACACAGATACGCAGTATTTT.

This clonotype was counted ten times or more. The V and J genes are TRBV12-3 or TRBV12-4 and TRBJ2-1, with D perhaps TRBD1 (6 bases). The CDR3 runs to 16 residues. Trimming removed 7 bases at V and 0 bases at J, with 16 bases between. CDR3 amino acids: CASKYAGRGSYNEQFF. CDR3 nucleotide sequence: TGTGCCAGCAAGTATGCTGGCAGGGGCTCCTACAATGAGCAGTTCTTC.

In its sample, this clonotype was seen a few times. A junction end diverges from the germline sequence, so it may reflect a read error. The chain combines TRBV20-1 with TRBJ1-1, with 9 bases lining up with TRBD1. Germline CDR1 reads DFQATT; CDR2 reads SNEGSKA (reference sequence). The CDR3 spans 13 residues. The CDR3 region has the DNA TGCAGTGCTAGGGAAGACAGGGACAGGGCAAGCCCATTT. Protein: CSAREDRDRASPF.

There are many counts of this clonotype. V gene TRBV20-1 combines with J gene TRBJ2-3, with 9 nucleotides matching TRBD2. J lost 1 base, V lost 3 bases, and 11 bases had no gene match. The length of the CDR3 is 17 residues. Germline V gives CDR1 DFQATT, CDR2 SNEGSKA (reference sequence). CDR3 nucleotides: TGCAGTGCTAGTCCCCCGGAGCGGGAGGTTGGCACAGATACGCAGTATTTT. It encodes CSASPPEREVGTDTQYF.

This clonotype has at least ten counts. Written as DNA, the CDR3 is TGTGCCAGCAGCAGGACACGAAATGGCTACACCTTC. This encodes CASSRTRNGYTF. The chain joins TRBV12-3 or TRBV12-4 to TRBJ1-2; possible D gene TRBD1, 5 bases. The CDR3 consists of 12 residues. Trimming stripped 6 bases from V and 6 bases from J, with 11 bases between.

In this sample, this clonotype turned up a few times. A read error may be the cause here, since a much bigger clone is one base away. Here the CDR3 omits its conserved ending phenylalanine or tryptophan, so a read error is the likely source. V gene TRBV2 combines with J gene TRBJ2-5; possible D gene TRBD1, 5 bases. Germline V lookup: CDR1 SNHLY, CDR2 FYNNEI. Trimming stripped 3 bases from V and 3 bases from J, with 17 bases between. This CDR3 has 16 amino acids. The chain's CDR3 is CASSDPRSGSEETQYI. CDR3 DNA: TGTGCCAGCAGTGACCCACGGTCAGGGTCGGAAGAGACCCAGTACATC.

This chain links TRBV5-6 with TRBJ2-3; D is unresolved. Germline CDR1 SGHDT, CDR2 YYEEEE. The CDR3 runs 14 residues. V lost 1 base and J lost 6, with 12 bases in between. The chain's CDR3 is CASSLLRSMDTQYF. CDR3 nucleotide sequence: TGTGCCAGCAGCTTGTTAAGGTCTATGGATACGCAGTATTTT.

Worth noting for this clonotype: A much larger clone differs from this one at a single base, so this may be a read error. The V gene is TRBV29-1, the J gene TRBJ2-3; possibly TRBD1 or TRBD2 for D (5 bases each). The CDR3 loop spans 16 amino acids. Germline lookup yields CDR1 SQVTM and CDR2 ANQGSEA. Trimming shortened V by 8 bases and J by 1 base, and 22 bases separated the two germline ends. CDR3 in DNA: TGCAGCATGGACCTTGGGACCTGGGGTCGCACAGATACGCAGTATTTT. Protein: CSMDLGTWGRTDTQYF.

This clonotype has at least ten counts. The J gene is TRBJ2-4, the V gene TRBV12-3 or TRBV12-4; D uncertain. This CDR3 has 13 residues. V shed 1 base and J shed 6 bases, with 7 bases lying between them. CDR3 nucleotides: TGTGCCAGCAGTTTAGTATCGGGAAACATTCAGTACTTC. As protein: CASSLVSGNIQYF.

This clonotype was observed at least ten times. DNA for the CDR3: TGCGCCAGCAGCTTGGCCGATGGGGAAAAACTGTTTTTT. Protein: CASSLADGEKLFF. V is TRBV5-1 and J is TRBJ1-4; D is unclear. The CDR3 consists of 13 residues. The V and J ends lost 0 bases and 8 bases respectively, with 8 bases between them. CDR1 SGHRS and CDR2 YFSETQ come from the germline V gene. Supplemented by reference TRBV5-1 and TRBJ1-4, the full variable domain reads KAGVTQTPRYLIKTRGQQVTLSCSPISGHRSVSWYQQTPGQGLQFLFEYFSETQRNKGNFPGRFSGRQFSNSRSEMNVSTLELGDSALYLCASSLADGEKLFFGSGTQLSVL.

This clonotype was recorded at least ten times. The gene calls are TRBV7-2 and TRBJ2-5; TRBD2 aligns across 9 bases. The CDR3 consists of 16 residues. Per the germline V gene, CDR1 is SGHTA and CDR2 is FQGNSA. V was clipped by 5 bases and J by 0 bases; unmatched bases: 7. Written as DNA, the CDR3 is TGTGCCAGCAGCAGAAATAGCGGGGGCAACCAAGAGACCCAGTACTTC. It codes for CASSRNSGGNQETQYF.

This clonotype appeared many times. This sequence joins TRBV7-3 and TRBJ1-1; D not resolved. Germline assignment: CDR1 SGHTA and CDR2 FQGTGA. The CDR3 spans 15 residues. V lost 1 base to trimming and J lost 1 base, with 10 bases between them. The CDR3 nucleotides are TGTGCCAGCAGCTTAAGGAGGGTGCAGAACACTGAAGCTTTCTTT. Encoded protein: CASSLRRVQNTEAFF.

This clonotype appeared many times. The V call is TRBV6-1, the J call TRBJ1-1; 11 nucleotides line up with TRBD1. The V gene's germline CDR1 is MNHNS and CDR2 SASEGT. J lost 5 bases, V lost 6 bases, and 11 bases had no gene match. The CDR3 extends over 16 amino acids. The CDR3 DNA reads TGTGCCAGCAGCGAACGGCCGGGACAGGGGGAAACTGAAGCTTTCTTT. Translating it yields CASSERPGQGETEAFF.

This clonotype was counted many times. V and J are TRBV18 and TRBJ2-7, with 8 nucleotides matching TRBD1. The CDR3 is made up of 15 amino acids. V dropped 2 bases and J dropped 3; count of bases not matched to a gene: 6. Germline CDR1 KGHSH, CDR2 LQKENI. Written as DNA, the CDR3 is TGTGCCAGCTCACCAAAGACAGGGGCAAACTACGAGCAGTACTTC. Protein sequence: CASSPKTGANYEQYF.

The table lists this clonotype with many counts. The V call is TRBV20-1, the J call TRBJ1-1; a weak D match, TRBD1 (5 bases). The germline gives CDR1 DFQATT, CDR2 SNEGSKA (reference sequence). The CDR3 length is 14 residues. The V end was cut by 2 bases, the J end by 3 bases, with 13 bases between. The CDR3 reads CSARSVRADTEAFF. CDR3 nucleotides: TGCAGTGCTAGAAGTGTCAGGGCTGACACTGAAGCTTTCTTT.

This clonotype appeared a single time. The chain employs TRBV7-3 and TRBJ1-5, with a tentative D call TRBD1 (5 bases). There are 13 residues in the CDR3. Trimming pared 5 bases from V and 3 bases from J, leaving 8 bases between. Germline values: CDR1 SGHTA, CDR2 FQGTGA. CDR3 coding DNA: TGTGCCAGCAGCCAGGGCCACAATCAGCCCCAGCATTTT. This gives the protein CASSQGHNQPQHF.

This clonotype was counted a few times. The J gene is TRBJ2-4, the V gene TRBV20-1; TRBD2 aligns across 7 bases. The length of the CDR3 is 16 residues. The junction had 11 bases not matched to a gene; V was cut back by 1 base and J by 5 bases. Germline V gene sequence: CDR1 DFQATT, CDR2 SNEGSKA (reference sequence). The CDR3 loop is CSARAETSRTQNIQYF. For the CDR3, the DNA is TGCAGTGCTAGAGCCGAGACTAGCCGTACTCAAAACATTCAGTACTTC.

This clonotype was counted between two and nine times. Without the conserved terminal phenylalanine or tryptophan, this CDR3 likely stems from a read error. The CDR3 DNA sequence: TGCAGTGCTAGGTCGGGGGCAAGGGTCACTGAAGCTTTCCTT. Translated, it gives CSARSGARVTEAFL. V is TRBV20-1 and J is TRBJ1-1, with a possible D match to TRBD1 (6 bases). The V end was cut by 3 bases, the J end by 4 bases, with 15 bases between. The CDR3 covers 14 residues. Germline loops: CDR1 DFQATT, CDR2 SNEGSKA (reference sequence).

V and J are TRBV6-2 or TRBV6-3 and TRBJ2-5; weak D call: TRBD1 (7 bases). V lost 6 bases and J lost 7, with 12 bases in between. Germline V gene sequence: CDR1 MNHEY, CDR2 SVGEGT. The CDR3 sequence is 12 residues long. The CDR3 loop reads CASRSRGVTQYF. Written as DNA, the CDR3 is TGTGCCAGCAGGTCCAGGGGGGTGACCCAGTACTTC.

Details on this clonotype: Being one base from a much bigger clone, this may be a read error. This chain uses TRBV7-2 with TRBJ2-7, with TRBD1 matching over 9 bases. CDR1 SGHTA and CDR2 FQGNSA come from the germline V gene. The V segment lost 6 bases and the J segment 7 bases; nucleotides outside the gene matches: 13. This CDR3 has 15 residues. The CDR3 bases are TGTGCCAGCAGTATCCCGGGACAGGGCCACAATGAGCAGTACTTC. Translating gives CASSIPGQGHNEQYF.

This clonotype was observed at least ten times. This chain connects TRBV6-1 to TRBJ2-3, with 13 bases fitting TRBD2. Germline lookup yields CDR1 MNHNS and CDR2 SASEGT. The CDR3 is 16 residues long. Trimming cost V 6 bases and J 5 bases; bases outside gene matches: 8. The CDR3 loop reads CASSHGLAGAGDTQYF. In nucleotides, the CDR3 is TGTGCCAGCAGCCACGGACTAGCGGGAGCCGGAGATACGCAGTATTTT.

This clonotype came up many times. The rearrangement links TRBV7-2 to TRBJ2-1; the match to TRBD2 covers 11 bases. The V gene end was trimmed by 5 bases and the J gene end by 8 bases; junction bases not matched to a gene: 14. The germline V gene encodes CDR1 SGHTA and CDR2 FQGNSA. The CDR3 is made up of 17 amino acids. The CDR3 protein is CASSLRLAGNIIYEQFF. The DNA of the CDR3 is TGTGCCAGCAGCCTTAGACTAGCGGGAAATATCATCTATGAGCAGTTCTTC.

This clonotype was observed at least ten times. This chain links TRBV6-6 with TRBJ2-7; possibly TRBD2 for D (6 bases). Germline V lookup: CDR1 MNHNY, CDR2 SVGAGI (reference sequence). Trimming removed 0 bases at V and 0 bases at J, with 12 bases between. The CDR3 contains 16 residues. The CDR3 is CASSYSRDSPSYEQYF. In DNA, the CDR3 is TGTGCCAGCAGTTACTCGAGGGACTCCCCCTCCTACGAGCAGTACTTC.

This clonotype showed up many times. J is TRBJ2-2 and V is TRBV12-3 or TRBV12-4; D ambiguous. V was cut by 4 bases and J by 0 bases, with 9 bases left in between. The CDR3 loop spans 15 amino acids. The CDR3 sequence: CASSSQMANTGELFF. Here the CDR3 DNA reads TGTGCCAGCAGTTCTCAGATGGCGAACACCGGGGAGCTGTTTTTT.

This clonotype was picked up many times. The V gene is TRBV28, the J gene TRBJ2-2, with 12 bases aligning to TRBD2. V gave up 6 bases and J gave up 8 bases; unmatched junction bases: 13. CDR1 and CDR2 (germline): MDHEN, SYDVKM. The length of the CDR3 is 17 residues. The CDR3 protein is CASRTGTSGRFWGELFF. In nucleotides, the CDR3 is TGTGCCAGCAGAACCGGGACTAGCGGGCGATTTTGGGGGGAGCTGTTTTTT.